This passage covers 11 T cell receptor beta chains from one sample sequenced in a study of Tregs in tolerant kidney transplant recipients. The nonmyeloablative bone marrow transplants came from related graft donors, with transient mixed chimerism. The assay was immunoSEQ multiplex PCR, and TCRdb's table has in-frame clones only and misses some. The sample yields 65,000 to 85,000 clones, about 91% seen once. This sample comprised CD4+ T cells from blood (PBMCs), obtained 24 months after the transplant. The origin of the receptors is a human patient who received a combined kidney and bone marrow transplant. These T cells may partly come from the graft donor.

This chain uses TRBV5-1 with TRBJ1-1, with D unresolved. Germline lookup yields CDR1 SGHRS and CDR2 YFSETQ. This CDR3 comprises 14 residues. Between the trimmed V and J ends, which lost 4 bases and 2 bases, there was a span of 12 bases. The CDR3 loop reads CASSETGENTEAFF. The CDR3 coding sequence is TGCGCCAGCAGCGAAACCGGGGAAAACACTGAAGCTTTCTTT. The full variable domain, rest sourced from reference TRBV5-1 and TRBJ1-1, is KAGVTQTPRYLIKTRGQQVTLSCSPISGHRSVSWYQQTPGQGLQFLFEYFSETQRNKGNFPGRFSGRQFSNSRSEMNVSTLELGDSALYLCASSETGENTEAFFGQGTRLTVV.

This clone was counted once. The V gene is TRBV10-3, the J gene TRBJ2-7; TRBD2 matches at 9 bases. After removal of 4 bases from V and 3 bases from J, the junction contained 4 bases not matched to a gene. The germline gives CDR1 ENHRY, CDR2 SYGVKD. CDR3 length: 14 residues. The CDR3 spells CAISGRLADYEQYF. CDR3 in DNA: TGTGCCATCAGTGGGCGACTAGCGGACTACGAGCAGTACTTC.

This sequence joins TRBV11-3 and TRBJ1-2; D might be TRBD1 (5 bases). Germline V gene lookup returns CDR1 SGHNT and CDR2 YENEEA. The CDR3 sequence is 15 residues long. Trimming cost V 6 bases and J 2 bases, with 16 bases left between them. The chain's CDR3 is CASRRSDGGNYGYTF. The CDR3 DNA reads as TGTGCCAGCAGAAGGTCGGACGGGGGGAACTATGGCTACACCTTC.

The V gene is TRBV7-9, the J gene TRBJ2-7; 13 bases map to TRBD2. Germline V gene sequence: CDR1 SEHNR, CDR2 FQNEAQ (reference sequence). The CDR3 covers 16 residues. V dropped 5 bases and J dropped 5; count of bases not matched to a gene: 9. CDR3 residues: CASSLGLAGDVDEQYF. The CDR3 coding sequence is TGTGCCAGCAGCCTAGGACTAGCGGGGGATGTGGACGAGCAGTACTTC.

The rearrangement uses TRBV5-6 and TRBJ2-3; no definite D call. The ends were cut back, 4 bases at V and 6 bases at J, with 9 bases in the middle. The V gene's germline CDR1 is SGHDT and CDR2 YYEEEE. The CDR3 sequence is 12 residues long. In nucleotides, the CDR3 is TGTGCCAGCAGCCTCGAGTCCGATACGCAGTATTTT. As protein: CASSLESDTQYF.

The gene calls are TRBV13 and TRBJ1-4; D unresolved. V lost 0 bases and J 3 bases, leaving 14 bases between the germline ends. Germline V CDR1 and CDR2: PRHDT, FYEKMQ (reference sequence). This CDR3 has 17 amino acids. The CDR3 reads CASSLGWGESPNEKLFF. The CDR3 DNA follows: TGTGCCAGCAGCTTAGGCTGGGGAGAAAGTCCTAATGAAAAACTGTTTTTT.

The rearrangement uses TRBV4-2 and TRBJ2-7; the D is unclear. V was trimmed by 2 bases and J by 4 bases, leaving 3 bases between them. The CDR3 has 11 amino acids. The germline gives CDR1 LGHNA, CDR2 YNFKEQ. CDR3 sequence: CASSQQYEQYF. For the CDR3, the DNA is TGTGCCAGCAGCCAACAGTACGAGCAGTACTTC.

The V and J genes are TRBV11-3 and TRBJ2-2; D unresolved. Trimming cost V 7 bases and J 3 bases, with 15 bases left between them. This CDR3 is 15 amino acids long. The germline V gene encodes CDR1 SGHNT and CDR2 YENEEA. The CDR3 coding sequence is TGTGCCAGCACCACCCCCCCGGTCGACACCGGGGAGCTGTTTTTT. Translated, it gives CASTTPPVDTGELFF.

J is TRBJ1-1 and V is TRBV5-6, with 7 bases that match TRBD1. V lost 2 bases, J lost 3 bases, and 4 bases stayed unmatched. The CDR3 spans 14 residues. In germline, CDR1 is SGHDT, CDR2 YYEEEE. The CDR3 DNA reads TGTGCCAGCAGCTTCCTTGACAGGGACACTGAAGCTTTCTTT. It codes for CASSFLDRDTEAFF.

This chain joins TRBV7-9 and TRBJ2-1; 8 nucleotides match TRBD2. The CDR3 length is 15 residues. Germline V gene data show CDR1 as SEHNR and CDR2 as FQNEAQ (reference sequence). J lost 2 bases, V lost 4 bases, and 4 bases had no gene match. The DNA of the CDR3 is TGTGCCAGCAGCTACGGACTAGCCGCCTACAATGAGCAGTTCTTC. Amino acids: CASSYGLAAYNEQFF.

This sequence joins TRBV7-2 and TRBJ2-5, with 8 bases that match TRBD1. Trimming at V came to 5 bases and at J to 4 bases, leaving 12 bases not matched to a gene. From germline, CDR1 is SGHTA and CDR2 FQGNSA. The CDR3 spans 16 residues. Here the CDR3 reads CASSNGQGAGSETQYF. CDR3 bases: TGTGCCAGCAGCAACGGACAGGGTGCAGGTTCAGAGACCCAGTACTTC. Full variable domain (remainder filled in from reference TRBV7-2 and TRBJ2-5): GAGVSQSPSNKVTEKGKDVELRCDPISGHTALYWYRQSLGQGLEFLIYFQGNSAPDKSGLPSDRFSAERTGGSVSTLTIQRTQQEDSAVYLCASSNGQGAGSETQYFGPGTRLLVL.